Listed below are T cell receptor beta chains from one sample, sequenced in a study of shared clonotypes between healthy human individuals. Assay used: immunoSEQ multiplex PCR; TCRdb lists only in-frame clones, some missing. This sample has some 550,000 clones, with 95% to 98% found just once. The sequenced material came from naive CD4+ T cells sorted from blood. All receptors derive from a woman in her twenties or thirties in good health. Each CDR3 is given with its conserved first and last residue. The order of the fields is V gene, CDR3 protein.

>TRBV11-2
CASSLGLAGGIETQYF
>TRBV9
CASSPRGEETQYF
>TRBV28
CASSTRGMYNEQFF
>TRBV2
CASAWGRDTYEQYF
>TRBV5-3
CARSTRFVDTGQDGYGYTF
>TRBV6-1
CASSEERRGQRQPQHF
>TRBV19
CASRRAASNANVLTF
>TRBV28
CASHKPGGAHEQYF
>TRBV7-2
CASLPGGGPLPYGYTF
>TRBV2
CASRGVAGNTGELFF
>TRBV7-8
CASSPHAGQGDEKLFF
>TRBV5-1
CASSLPRLAGGYNEQFF
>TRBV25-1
CASSELGQGSYEQYF
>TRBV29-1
CSVEDGFYGQYF
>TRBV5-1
CASSLPSNTGELFF
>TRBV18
CASSPQQGPYGYTF
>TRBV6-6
CASSQRTGEYEQYF
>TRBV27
CASSPRREHEKLFF
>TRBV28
CASRKVPAGNYEQYF
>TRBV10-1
CASSGGQAGYNEQFF
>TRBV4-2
CASSLGILAEGKSSGANVLTF
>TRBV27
CASSLSSGSTGELFF
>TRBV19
CASKDRGRATNEKLFF
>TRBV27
CASSLFGSEKLFF
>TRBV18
CASSPMDGLGRNFGQFF
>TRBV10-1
CASRQTGTDTQYF
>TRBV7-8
CASSLLAGFYEQYF
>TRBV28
CASSEGTASSYNEQFF
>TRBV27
CASSLRGTGGREKLFF
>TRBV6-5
CASSYGPTGLTYEQYF
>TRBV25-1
CASRFGTSFTDTQYF
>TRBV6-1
CASSEAPGQGNYGYTF
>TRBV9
CASSVSVTGTPPYEQYF
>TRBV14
CASSQAGGGSGGYTF
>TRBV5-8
CASTLGTTTYEQYF
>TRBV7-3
CASSLHGETPDTQYF
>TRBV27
CASSPSTGKGYNEQFF
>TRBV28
CASSLGGTGGEKLFF
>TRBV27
CASRTVTNTGELFF
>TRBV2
CASKGREGLGEQYF
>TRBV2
CASSEEAGPNTEAFF
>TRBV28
CASSRGQWKNTEAFF
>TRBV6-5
CASSYKQGNTGELFF
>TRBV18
CASSPGANEKLFF
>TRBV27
CASSRGLAGVNEQFF
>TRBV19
CASSIQGANNEQFF
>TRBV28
CASSSSYTQYF
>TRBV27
CASRDAFKNIQYF
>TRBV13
CASSTSPFRDRRANYGYTF
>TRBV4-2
CASSPQRQANQPQHF
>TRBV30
CAWTSSYGYTF
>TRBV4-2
CASSQLGGRVSGANVLTF
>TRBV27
CASSSGSATDTQYF